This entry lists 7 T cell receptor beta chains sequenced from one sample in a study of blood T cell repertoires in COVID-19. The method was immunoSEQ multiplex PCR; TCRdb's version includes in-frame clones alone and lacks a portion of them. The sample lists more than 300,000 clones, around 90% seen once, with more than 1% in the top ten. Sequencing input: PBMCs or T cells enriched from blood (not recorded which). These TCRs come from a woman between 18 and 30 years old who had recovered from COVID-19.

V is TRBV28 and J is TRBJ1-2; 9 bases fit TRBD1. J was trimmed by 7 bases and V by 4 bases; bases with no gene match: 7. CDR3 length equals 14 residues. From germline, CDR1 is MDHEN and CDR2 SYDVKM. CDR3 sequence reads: CASSSPGQGSGYTF. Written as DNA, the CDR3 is TGTGCCAGCAGTTCCCCGGGACAGGGCTCTGGCTACACCTTC.

CDR3 sequence (DNA): TGTGCCAGCAACCCCCAAGGTGGGACAGGGGACCACGAGCAGTACTTC. It translates to CASNPQGGTGDHEQYF. This chain connects TRBV2 to TRBJ2-7; 10 nucleotides align to TRBD1. Germline V lookup: CDR1 SNHLY, CDR2 FYNNEI. The CDR3 is 16 residues long. V lost 7 bases to trimming and J lost 5 bases; unmatched junction nucleotides: 14.

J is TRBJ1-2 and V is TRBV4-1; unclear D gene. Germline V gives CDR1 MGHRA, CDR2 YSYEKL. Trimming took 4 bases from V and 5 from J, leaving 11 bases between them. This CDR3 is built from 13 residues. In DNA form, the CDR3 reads TGCGCCAGCAGCCGGGAGACGTTTTATGGCTACACCTTC. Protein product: CASSRETFYGYTF.

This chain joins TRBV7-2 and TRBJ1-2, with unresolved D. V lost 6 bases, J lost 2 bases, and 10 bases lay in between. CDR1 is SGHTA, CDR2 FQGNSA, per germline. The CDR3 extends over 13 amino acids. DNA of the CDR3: TGTGCCAGCAGTCCCCAGTCAAACTATGGCTACACCTTC. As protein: CASSPQSNYGYTF.

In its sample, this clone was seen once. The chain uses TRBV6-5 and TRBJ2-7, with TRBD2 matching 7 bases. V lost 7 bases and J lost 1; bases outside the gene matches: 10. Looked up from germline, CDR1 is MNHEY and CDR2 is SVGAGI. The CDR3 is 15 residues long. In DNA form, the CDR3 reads TGTGCCAGCACCCGTCGGGAGGTCGGGTCCTACGAGCAGTACTTC. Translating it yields CASTRREVGSYEQYF.

The CDR3: CASSPGQGLPYEQYF. DNA for the CDR3: TGTGCCAGCAGCCCGGGACAGGGGCTTCCCTACGAGCAGTACTTC. The rearrangement links TRBV7-3 to TRBJ2-7, with 10 bases identical to TRBD1. V dropped 5 bases and J dropped 2; count of bases not matched to a gene: 6. Per germline, CDR1 SGHTA and CDR2 FQGTGA. The CDR3 spans 15 residues.

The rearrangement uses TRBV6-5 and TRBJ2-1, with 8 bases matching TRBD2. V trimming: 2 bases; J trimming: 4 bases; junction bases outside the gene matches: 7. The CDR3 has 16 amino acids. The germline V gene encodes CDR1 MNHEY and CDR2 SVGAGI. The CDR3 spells CASSYTRGGLYNEQFF. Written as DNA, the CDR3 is TGTGCCAGCAGTTACACCCGGGGGGGCTTATACAATGAGCAGTTCTTC.